Below, 10 T cell receptor beta chains from the same sample are listed, as sequenced in a study of CD8+CD57+ T cells in acquired aplastic anemia. CDR3 and TCR beta VDJ profiling relied on a genomic DNA template. Each CDR3 protein is one row after TCRdb ran MiXCR on the reads. The sample holds about 220,000 distinct CDR3 sequences; approximately 35% are singletons and the top ten take 0.9% to 1.2%. Sequenced: sorted CD4+, CD8+, or CD8+CD57+ T cells (not recorded which) from PBMCs. All receptors come from a human donor in good health, serving as a control.

This clonotype came up a few times. A much more abundant neighbour one base away suggests this may be a read error. The rearrangement joins TRBV7-3 to TRBJ2-3; 11 nucleotides align to TRBD2. The CDR3 loop spans 14 amino acids. The germline gives CDR1 SGHTA, CDR2 FQGTGA. The CDR3 reads CAGSPGLAVDTQYF. In DNA, the CDR3 is TGTGCCGGCAGCCCGGGACTAGCGGTAGATACGCAGTATTTT.

This clonotype was detected a few times. This may be a read error: a much more frequent sequence differs by one nucleotide. The gene calls are TRBV6-1 and TRBJ1-2, with TRBD1 matching 7 bases. The CDR3 has 13 residues. Germline V gene lookup returns CDR1 MNHNS and CDR2 SASEGT. The CDR3 coding sequence is TGTGCCAGCAGGCCCACAGGGGTAGATGGCTGCACCTTC. Translated: CASRPTGVDGCTF.

About this clonotype itself: At one boundary the junction diverges from the germline segment, which might be a read error. The chain uses TRBV18 and TRBJ1-1; the D is unclear. The germline V gene encodes CDR1 KGHSH and CDR2 LQKENI. The CDR3 consists of 12 residues. This chain's CDR3 is CASSEARTDAFF. Here the CDR3 DNA reads TGTGCCAGCTCCGAGGCGAGGACTGATGCTTTCTTT. The full variable domain, rest sourced from reference TRBV18 and TRBJ1-1, is NAGVMQNPRHLVRRRGQEARLRCSPMKGHSHVYWYRQLPEEGLKFMVYLQKENIIDESGMPKERFSAEFPKEGPSILRIQQVVRGDSAAYFCASSEARTDAFFGQGTRLTVV.

The table lists this clonotype with a few counts. The chain has TRBV30 and TRBJ2-6; D gene ambiguous. V lost 7 bases and J lost 1, with 8 bases in between. The CDR3 runs 13 residues. The V gene's germline CDR1 is GTSNPN and CDR2 SVGIG (reference sequence). The CDR3: CASYNSGANVLTF. Here the CDR3 DNA reads TGTGCCTCATACAATTCTGGGGCCAACGTCCTGACTTTC.

This clonotype has just one count. The chain couples TRBV5-4 to TRBJ1-1; D gene uncertain. Deletions cut 0 bases from V and 3 bases from J, with 12 bases between. Germline-derived CDR1 and CDR2 are SGHNT and YYREEE (reference sequence). This CDR3 has 15 residues. The CDR3: CASSLAIPGYTEAFF. CDR3 coding DNA: TGTGCCAGCAGCTTGGCCATTCCCGGCTACACTGAAGCTTTCTTT.

In this sample, this clonotype turned up many times. This chain links TRBV29-1 with TRBJ1-2; D possibly corresponds to TRBD1 (5 bases). Germline CDR1 is SQVTM and CDR2 is ANQGSEA. This CDR3 spans 14 amino acids. Trimming took 2 bases from V and 4 from J, leaving 14 bases between them. The CDR3 region has the DNA TGCAGCGTTGAAACTGGAGCCGGGGGCTATGGCTACACCTTC. It translates to CSVETGAGGYGYTF.

In its sample, this clonotype was seen a few times. A much bigger clone sits one base away, suggesting this may be a read error. The chain recombines TRBV11-1 with TRBJ2-1; maybe TRBD2 (6 bases). The CDR3 length is 17 residues. The germline gives CDR1 SGHAT, CDR2 FQDESV (reference sequence). In nucleotides, the CDR3 is TGTACCAGCAGCTCACAGTTAGCGGTCAGCTCCTACAATGAGCAGTTCTTC. Its translation: CTSSSQLAVSSYNEQFF.

This sequence joins TRBV25-1 and TRBJ2-6, with a tentative D call TRBD2 (7 bases). The CDR3 runs 18 residues. Trimming stripped 4 bases from V and 0 bases from J, with 16 bases between. CDR1 MGHDK and CDR2 SYGVNS come from the germline V gene. DNA of the CDR3: TGTGCCAGCAGTGTTGCCGCGGGGGCCCACTCTGGGGCCAACGTCCTGACTTTC. Its translation is CASSVAAGAHSGANVLTF.

This clonotype was counted ten times or more. The rearrangement joins TRBV10-3 to TRBJ1-2, with unresolved D. V was clipped by 8 bases and J by 4 bases, with 5 bases between them. Germline V lookup: CDR1 ENHRY, CDR2 SYGVKD. The CDR3 totals 10 residues. DNA for the CDR3: TGTGCCATCTACAGCTATGGCTACACCTTC. It codes for CAIYSYGYTF.

This chain uses TRBV4-2 with TRBJ2-5; a possible D gene is TRBD2 (5 bases). CDR1 is LGHNA, CDR2 YNFKEQ, per germline. The CDR3 has 17 amino acids. Trimming removed 3 bases from V and 5 bases from J, with 22 bases in between. The CDR3 sequence is CASSHPEGSSDGETQYF. In nucleotides, the CDR3 is TGTGCCAGCAGCCATCCTGAGGGCTCTTCCGACGGGGAGACCCAGTACTTC.